The 8 T cell receptor beta chains reported below all come from one sample, sequenced in a study of PD-1 blockade in mismatch repair-deficient tumors. Data came from immunoSEQ multiplex PCR; TCRdb stores just in-frame clones and leaves some out. Altogether tens of thousands of clones are present, 70% to 85% being singletons, with the ten largest covering roughly 5%. This sample comprised peripheral blood, obtained 2 weeks after starting pembrolizumab. These receptors were taken from an adult with mismatch repair-deficient cancer.

The chain uses TRBV14 and TRBJ2-4; D possibly corresponds to TRBD2 (5 bases). Deletions cut 1 base from V and 8 bases from J, with 9 bases between. The germline gives CDR1 SGHDN, CDR2 FVKESK. The CDR3 sequence is 13 residues long. The DNA of the CDR3 is TGTGCCAGCAGCCAAGGACACGGGGACATTCAGTACTTC. Residues: CASSQGHGDIQYF.

The rearrangement links TRBV30 to TRBJ1-3; 9 positions match TRBD1. The ends lost 5 bases at V and 3 bases at J; junction bases unmatched: 5. The CDR3 loop spans 14 amino acids. Germline V gives CDR1 GTSNPN, CDR2 SVGIG (reference sequence). The CDR3 region has the DNA TGTGCCTGGGGACAGGGGTGGGATGGAAACACCATATATTTT. Its protein product is CAWGQGWDGNTIYF.

This clone was observed a few times. The V call is TRBV6-5, the J call TRBJ1-2; 10 nucleotides line up with TRBD1. Trimming removed 6 bases from V and 7 bases from J; junction bases left unmatched: 11. Germline assignment: CDR1 MNHEY and CDR2 SVGAGI. This CDR3 has 15 amino acids. CDR3: CASRTTDRGQSGYTF. The DNA for the CDR3 is TGTGCCAGCAGGACCACCGACAGGGGGCAAAGTGGCTACACCTTC.

The CDR3 DNA reads TGTGCCATCAGTGAAGGGGTCATAGCCAAAAACATTCAGTACTTC. Its translation: CAISEGVIAKNIQYF. This chain connects TRBV10-3 to TRBJ2-4; D perhaps matches TRBD1 (5 bases). The V gene lost 3 bases and the J gene lost 0 bases, with 9 bases spanning the gap. Germline-derived CDR1 and CDR2 are ENHRY and SYGVKD. The CDR3 is 15 amino acids.

A few counts support this clone. This chain uses TRBV19 with TRBJ1-3; 10 bases are shared with TRBD1. The CDR3 loop spans 15 amino acids. Germline V lookup: CDR1 LNHDA, CDR2 SQIVND (reference sequence). V was pared by 8 bases and J by 3 bases, with 7 bases of the junction left unmatched. CDR3 coding DNA: TGTGCCAGTGAGGGACAGGGGCCTTTTGGAAACACCATATATTTT. Encoded protein: CASEGQGPFGNTIYF.

The rearrangement uses TRBV18 and TRBJ2-7; 14 bases line up with TRBD2. With V trimmed by 4 bases and J by 4 bases, 0 bases remained unmatched. The CDR3 sequence is 14 residues long. Germline V CDR1 and CDR2: KGHSH, LQKENI. CDR3 in DNA: TGTGCCAGCTCACGACTAGCGGGAGGGTACGAGCAGTACTTC. Amino acids: CASSRLAGGYEQYF.

There are a few counts of this clone. Compared with germline, one end of the junction differs, possibly owing to a read error. The chain combines TRBV25-1 with TRBJ2-1; 9 positions agree with TRBD1. CDR1 is MGHDK and CDR2 is SYGVNS in the germline V gene. CDR3 length: 14 amino acids. Written as DNA, the CDR3 is TGTGCCAGCAGTGACACCGCCGGGACAGGGAAGTGGGTCTTC. It encodes CASSDTAGTGKWVF.

V gene TRBV10-1 combines with J gene TRBJ2-1; 8 bases are a match to TRBD2. Germline values: CDR1 WNHNN, CDR2 SYGVQD (reference sequence). The CDR3 runs 16 residues. V shed 3 bases, J shed 3 bases, and the junction held 7 bases outside the gene matches. CDR3 bases: TGCGCCAGCAGTGACCCTACCGGGAGGGGCTACAATGAGCAGTTCTTC. The encoded protein is CASSDPTGRGYNEQFF.